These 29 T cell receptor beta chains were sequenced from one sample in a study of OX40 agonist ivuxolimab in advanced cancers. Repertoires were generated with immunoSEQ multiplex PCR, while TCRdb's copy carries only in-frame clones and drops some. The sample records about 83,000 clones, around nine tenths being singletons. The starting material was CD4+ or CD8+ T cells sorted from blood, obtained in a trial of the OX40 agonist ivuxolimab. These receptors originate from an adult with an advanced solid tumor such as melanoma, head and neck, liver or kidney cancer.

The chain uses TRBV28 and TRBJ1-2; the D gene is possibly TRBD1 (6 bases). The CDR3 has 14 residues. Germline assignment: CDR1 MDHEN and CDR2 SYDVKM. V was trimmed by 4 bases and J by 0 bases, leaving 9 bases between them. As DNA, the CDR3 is TGTGCCAGCAGTTCCAGGGGCCCTAACTATGGCTACACCTTC. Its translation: CASSSRGPNYGYTF.

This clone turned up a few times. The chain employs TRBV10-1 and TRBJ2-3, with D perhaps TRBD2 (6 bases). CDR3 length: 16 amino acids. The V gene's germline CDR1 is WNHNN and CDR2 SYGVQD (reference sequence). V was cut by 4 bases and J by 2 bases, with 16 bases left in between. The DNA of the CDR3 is TGCGCCAGCAGTGGCAAGGGTAGCGGCCCCACAGATACGCAGTATTTT. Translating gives CASSGKGSGPTDTQYF.

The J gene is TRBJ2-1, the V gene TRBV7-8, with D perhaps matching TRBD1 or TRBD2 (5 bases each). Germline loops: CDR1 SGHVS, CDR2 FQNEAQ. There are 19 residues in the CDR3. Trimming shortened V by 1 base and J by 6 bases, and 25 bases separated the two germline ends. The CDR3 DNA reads TGTGCCAGCAGCTTAGTTGGCTCGTCATGGGTCGGGGCCGTCAATGAGCAGTTCTTC. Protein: CASSLVGSSWVGAVNEQFF.

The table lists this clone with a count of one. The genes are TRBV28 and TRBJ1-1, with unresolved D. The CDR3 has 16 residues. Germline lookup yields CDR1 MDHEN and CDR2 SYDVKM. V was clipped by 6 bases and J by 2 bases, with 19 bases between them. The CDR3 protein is CASSTVRGGGNTEAFF. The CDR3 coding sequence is TGTGCCAGCAGCACGGTTCGCGGCGGCGGAAACACTGAAGCTTTCTTT.

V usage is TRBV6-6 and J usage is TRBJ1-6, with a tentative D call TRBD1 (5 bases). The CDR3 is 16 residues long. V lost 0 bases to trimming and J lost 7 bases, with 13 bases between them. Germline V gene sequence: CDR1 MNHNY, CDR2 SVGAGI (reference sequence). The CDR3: CASSYSDSTLNSPLHF. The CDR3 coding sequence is TGTGCCAGCAGTTACTCCGACAGTACTCTCAATTCACCCCTCCACTTT.

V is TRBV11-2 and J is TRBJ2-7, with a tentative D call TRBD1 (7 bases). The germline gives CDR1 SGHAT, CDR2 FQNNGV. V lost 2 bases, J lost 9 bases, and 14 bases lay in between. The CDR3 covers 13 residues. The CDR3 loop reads CASSLSQGGRQYF. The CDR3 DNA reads TGTGCCAGCAGCTTAAGCCAGGGGGGTCGGCAGTACTTC.

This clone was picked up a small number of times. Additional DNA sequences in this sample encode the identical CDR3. The chain's CDR3 is CASSLQGNQPQHF. In DNA, the CDR3 is TGCGCCAGCAGCTTGCAGGGGAATCAGCCCCAGCATTTT. The chain uses TRBV5-1 and TRBJ1-5, with D perhaps matching TRBD1 (6 bases). The CDR3 has 13 residues. Trimming left V 1 base short and J 4 bases short, with 6 bases between. Germline lookup yields CDR1 SGHRS and CDR2 YFSETQ. The full variable domain, rest sourced from reference TRBV5-1 and TRBJ1-5, is KAGVTQTPRYLIKTRGQQVTLSCSPISGHRSVSWYQQTPGQGLQFLFEYFSETQRNKGNFPGRFSGRQFSNSRSEMNVSTLELGDSALYLCASSLQGNQPQHFGDGTRLSIL.

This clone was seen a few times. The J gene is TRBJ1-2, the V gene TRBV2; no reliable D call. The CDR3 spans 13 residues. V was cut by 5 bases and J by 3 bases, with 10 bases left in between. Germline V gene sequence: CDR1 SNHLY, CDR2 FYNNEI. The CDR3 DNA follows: TGTGCCAGCAGTCCGGACGGGTACTATGGCTACACCTTC. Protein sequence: CASSPDGYYGYTF.

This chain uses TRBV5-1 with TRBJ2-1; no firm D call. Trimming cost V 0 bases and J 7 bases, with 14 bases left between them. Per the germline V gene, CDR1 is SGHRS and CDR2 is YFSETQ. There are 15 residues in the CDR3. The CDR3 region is CASSLGPTVENEQFF. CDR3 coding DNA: TGCGCCAGCAGCTTGGGTCCCACCGTCGAGAATGAGCAGTTCTTC.

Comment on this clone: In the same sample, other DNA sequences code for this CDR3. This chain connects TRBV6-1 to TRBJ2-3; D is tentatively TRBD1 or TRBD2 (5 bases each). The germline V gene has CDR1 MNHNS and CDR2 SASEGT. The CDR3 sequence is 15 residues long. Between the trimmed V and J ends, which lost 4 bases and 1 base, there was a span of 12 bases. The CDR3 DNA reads TGTGCCAGCAGTGGTGGGGGAAGGGGCACAGATACGCAGTATTTT. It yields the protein CASSGGGRGTDTQYF.

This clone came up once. CDR3 sequence reads: CASSLVGIGYVGTELFF. The CDR3 DNA follows: TGTGCCAGCAGCTTGGTGGGGATTGGTTATGTCGGGACGGAGCTGTTTTTT. The chain carries TRBV5-6 and TRBJ2-2; D tentatively fits TRBD1 or TRBD2 (5 bases each). The V and J ends lost 0 bases and 10 bases respectively, with 22 bases between them. This CDR3 has 17 residues. Germline CDR1 SGHDT, CDR2 YYEEEE.

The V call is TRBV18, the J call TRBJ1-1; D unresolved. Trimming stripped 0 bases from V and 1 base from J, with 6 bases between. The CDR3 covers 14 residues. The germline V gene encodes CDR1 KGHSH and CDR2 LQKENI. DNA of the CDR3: TGTGCCAGCTCACCACCTTCCGAGAACACTGAAGCTTTCTTT. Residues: CASSPPSENTEAFF.

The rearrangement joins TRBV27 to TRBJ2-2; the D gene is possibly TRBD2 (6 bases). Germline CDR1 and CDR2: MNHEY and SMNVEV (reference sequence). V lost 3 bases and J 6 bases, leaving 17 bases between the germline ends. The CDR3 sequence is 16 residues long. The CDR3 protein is CASSFLPSVSPGELFF. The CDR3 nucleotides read TGTGCCAGCAGTTTTCTTCCTAGCGTGTCACCCGGGGAGCTGTTTTTT.

The CDR3 spells CASSPPGTSGRARWEQYF. The CDR3 nucleotides are TGTGCCAGCAGCCCCCCCGGGACTAGCGGGAGGGCCCGGTGGGAGCAGTACTTC. This rearrangement joins TRBV14 to TRBJ2-7, with 16 bases identical to TRBD2. Per the germline V gene, CDR1 is SGHDN and CDR2 is FVKESK. Losses at the gene ends were 4 bases for V and 7 bases for J; bases not matched to a gene: 13. The CDR3 is made up of 18 amino acids.

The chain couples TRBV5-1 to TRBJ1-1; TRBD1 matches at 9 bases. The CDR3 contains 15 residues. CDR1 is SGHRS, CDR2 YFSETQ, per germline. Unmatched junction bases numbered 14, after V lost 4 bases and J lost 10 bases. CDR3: CASSLGTGTTGGAFF. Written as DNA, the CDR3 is TGCGCCAGCAGCCTAGGGACAGGGACCACGGGAGGAGCTTTCTTT.

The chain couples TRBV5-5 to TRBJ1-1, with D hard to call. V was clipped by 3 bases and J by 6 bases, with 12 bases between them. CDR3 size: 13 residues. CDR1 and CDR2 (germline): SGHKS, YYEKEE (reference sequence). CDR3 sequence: CASSSEFGAEAFF. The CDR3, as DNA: TGTGCCAGCAGCTCCGAGTTTGGGGCTGAAGCTTTCTTT.

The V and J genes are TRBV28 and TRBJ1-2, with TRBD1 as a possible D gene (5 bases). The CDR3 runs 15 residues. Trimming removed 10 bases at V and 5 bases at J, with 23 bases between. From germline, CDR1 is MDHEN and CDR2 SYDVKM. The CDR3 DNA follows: TGTGCCACCACCCCTACGAGGGGCGCGCCGTATGGCTACACCTTC. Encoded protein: CATTPTRGAPYGYTF.

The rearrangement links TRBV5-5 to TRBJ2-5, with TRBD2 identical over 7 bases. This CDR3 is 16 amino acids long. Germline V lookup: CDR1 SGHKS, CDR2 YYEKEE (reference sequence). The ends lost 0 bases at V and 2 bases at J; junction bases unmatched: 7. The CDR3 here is CASSLGARGIQETQYF. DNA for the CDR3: TGTGCCAGCAGCTTGGGGGCGCGGGGGATACAAGAGACCCAGTACTTC. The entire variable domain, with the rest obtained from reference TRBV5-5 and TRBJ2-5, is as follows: DAGVTQSPTHLIKTRGQQVTLRCSPISGHKSVSWYQQVLGQGPQFIFQYYEKEERGRGNFPDRFSARQFPNYSSELNVNALLLGDSALYLCASSLGARGIQETQYFGPGTRLLVL.

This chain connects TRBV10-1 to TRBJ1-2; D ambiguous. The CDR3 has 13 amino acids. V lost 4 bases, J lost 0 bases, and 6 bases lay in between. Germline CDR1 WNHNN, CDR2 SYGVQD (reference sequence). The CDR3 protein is CASSVIPNYGYTF. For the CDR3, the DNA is TGCGCCAGCAGTGTGATCCCTAACTATGGCTACACCTTC.

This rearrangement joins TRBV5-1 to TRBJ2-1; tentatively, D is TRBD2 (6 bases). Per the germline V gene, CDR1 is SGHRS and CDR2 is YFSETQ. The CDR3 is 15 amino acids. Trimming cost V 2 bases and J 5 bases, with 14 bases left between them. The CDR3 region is CASSLMISGDNEQFF. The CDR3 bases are TGCGCCAGCAGCTTAATGATTTCGGGGGACAATGAGCAGTTCTTC.

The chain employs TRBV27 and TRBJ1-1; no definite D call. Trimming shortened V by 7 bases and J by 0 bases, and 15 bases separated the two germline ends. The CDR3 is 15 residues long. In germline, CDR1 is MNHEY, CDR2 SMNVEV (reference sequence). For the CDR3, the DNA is TGTGCCAGCAAAACCCTCGGCAGAATGAACACTGAAGCTTTCTTT. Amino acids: CASKTLGRMNTEAFF.

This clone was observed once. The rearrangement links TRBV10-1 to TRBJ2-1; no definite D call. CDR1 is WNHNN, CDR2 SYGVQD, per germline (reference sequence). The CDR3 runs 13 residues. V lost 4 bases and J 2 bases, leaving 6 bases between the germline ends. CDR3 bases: TGCGCCAGCAGTGCCGGCACCTACAATGAGCAGTTCTTC. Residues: CASSAGTYNEQFF.

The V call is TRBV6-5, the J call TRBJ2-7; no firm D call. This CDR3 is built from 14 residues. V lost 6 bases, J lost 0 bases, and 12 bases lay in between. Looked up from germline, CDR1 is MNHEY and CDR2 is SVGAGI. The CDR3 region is CASRRMANSYEQYF. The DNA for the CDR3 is TGTGCCAGCAGAAGAATGGCCAACTCCTACGAGCAGTACTTC.

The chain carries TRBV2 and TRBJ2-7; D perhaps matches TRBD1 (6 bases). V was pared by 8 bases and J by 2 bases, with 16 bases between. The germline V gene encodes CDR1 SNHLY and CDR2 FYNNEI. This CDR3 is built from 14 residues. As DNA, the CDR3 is TGTGCCAGCCTTTCCGCAGGGGAGACCTACGAGCAGTACTTC. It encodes CASLSAGETYEQYF.

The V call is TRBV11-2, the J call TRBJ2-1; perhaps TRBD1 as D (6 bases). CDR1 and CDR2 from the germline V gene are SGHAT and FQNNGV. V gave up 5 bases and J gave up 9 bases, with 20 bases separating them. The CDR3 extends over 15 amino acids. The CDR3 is CASSRTRTVVTEQFF. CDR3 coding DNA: TGTGCCAGCAGCCGGACCCGGACAGTCGTGACTGAGCAGTTCTTC.

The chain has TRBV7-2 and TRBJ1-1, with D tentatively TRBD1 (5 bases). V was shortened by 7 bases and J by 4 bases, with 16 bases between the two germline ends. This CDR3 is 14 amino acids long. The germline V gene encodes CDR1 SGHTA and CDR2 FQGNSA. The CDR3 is CASKAYMGGTEAFF. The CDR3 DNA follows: TGTGCCAGCAAGGCGTATATGGGGGGCACTGAAGCTTTCTTT.

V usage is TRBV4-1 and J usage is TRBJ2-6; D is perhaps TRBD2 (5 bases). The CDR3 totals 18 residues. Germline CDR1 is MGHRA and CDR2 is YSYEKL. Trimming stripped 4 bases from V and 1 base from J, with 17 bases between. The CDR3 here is CASSLQLGYGSGANVLTF. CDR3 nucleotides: TGCGCCAGCAGCCTACAACTAGGGTACGGGTCTGGGGCCAACGTCCTGACTTTC.

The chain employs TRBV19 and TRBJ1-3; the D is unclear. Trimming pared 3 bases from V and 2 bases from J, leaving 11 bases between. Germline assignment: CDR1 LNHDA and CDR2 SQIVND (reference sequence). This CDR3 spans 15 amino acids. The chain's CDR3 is CASSIGGDTGNTIYF. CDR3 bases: TGTGCCAGTAGTATTGGTGGTGATACTGGAAACACCATATATTTT. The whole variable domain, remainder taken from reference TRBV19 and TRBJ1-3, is DGGITQSPKYLFRKEGQNVTLSCEQNLNHDAMYWYRQDPGQGLRLIYYSQIVNDFQKGDIAEGYSVSREKKESFPLTVTSAQKNPTAFYLCASSIGGDTGNTIYFGEGSWLTVV.

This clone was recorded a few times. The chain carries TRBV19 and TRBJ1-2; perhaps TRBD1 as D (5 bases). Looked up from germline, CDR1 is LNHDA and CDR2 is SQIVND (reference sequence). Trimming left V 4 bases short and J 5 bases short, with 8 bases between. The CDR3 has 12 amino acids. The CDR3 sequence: CASSSGTYGYTF. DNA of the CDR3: TGTGCCAGTAGTAGCGGGACTTATGGCTACACCTTC. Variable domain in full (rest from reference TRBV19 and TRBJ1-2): DGGITQSPKYLFRKEGQNVTLSCEQNLNHDAMYWYRQDPGQGLRLIYYSQIVNDFQKGDIAEGYSVSREKKESFPLTVTSAQKNPTAFYLCASSSGTYGYTFGSGTRLTVV.